The TCR beta chain under discussion was sequenced for a study of beta chain features in type 1 diabetes. This clone was found a few times. Antigen unknown. Findings of the study overall: Type 1 diabetes patients showed a moderate but significant shortening of TCRB CDR3s in all four CD4+ subsets. Sequencing from cDNA could over-represent high-TCR-expressing cells. A closer apparent resemblance between naive, central memory and Treg TCRB repertoires was seen in patients than in healthy donors.

The entirety of the isolated RNA underwent reverse transcription, so expressed TCRB transcripts were sequenced. The method was immunoSEQ multiplex PCR; TCRdb's version includes in-frame clones alone and lacks a portion of them. This table holds a few hundred thousand clones, roughly 9.8% found once. The CDR3 length is 16 residues. V shed 3 bases, J shed 0 bases, and the junction held 7 bases outside the gene matches. Germline assignment: CDR1 SNHLY and CDR2 FYNNEI. J is TRBJ2-7 and V is TRBV2; TRBD2 agrees at 8 bases. Sequenced input: central memory CD4+ T cells from blood. This receptor was obtained from a man aged 30-40 years with type 1 diabetes. The CDR3 DNA reads TGTGCCAGCAGTGATGCGTCGGGAGGGTCCTCCTACGAGCAGTACTTC. This gives the protein CASSDASGGSSYEQYF.